This paragraph covers one T cell receptor (beta chain) sequence. This clonotype was picked up a small number of times. Its antigen is not yet known. No per-base quality is available; no much larger clone lies one base away. The roughly 39 donors, aged about 6 to 95 years, were systemically healthy Caucasian individuals from Russia. Roughly 11 milliliters of peripheral blood were drawn from each donor into EDTA-treated Vacutainer tubes. Ficoll-Paque density-gradient centrifugation was used to isolate PBMCs, with at least 6.5 million per sample. Trizol reagent was used to extract total RNA from the PBMCs, yielding at least 5 micrograms per sample. The percentages of naive CD45RAhigh/CD27high T cells were determined by flow cytometry on a PBMC aliquot from every donor. V is pruned by 8 bases and J by 7 bases, leaving 7 bases of the junction without a gene match. The germline V gene specifies ENHRY as CDR1 and SYGVKD as CDR2. The cysteine opens and the phenylalanine closes a CDR3 of 13 amino acids. Only the CDR3 portion is preserved as DNA: 39 bases, with reading frame beginning at the first base.

The library was made by 5' RACE. Data came from an Illumina HiSeq 2500. A second roughly 6 to 12 cycle PCR used a sample-barcoded 5' primer and a J-beta primer mix. A unique molecular identifier was introduced onto each TCR beta cDNA molecule by a template-switch 5' adaptor carrying 12 random nucleotides. Each sample yielded at least 2.5 million CDR3-containing paired-end reads. The Mint cDNA synthesis kit, primed by a TRBC-specific oligonucleotide, was used to synthesize first-strand cDNA from all RNA. Following uracil-DNA glycosylase treatment, all cDNA underwent a first 18-cycle PCR with the universal primers M1SS and BC2_uni_R. As for the authors' bioinformatics: For normalization, 1 million high-quality reads were randomly selected from each sample, with every read carrying a distinct molecular identifier. Reads with shared molecular identifiers were discarded instead of being binned into consensus sequences. CDR3 identification, clonotype clustering and error correction used MiTCR with a Q25 quality threshold and the strictest error-elimination algorithm. A nonparametric unseen species model using Euler transformation provided a lower-bound estimate of total TCR beta diversity. The public sequencing data were trimmed at Q25 with fastp and processed into clonotypes with MiXCR by TCRdb, which kept only in-frame beta chains. Each record represents a unique CDR3 protein, reported with the most common genes and DNA among its rows. TCRdb assigned the V and J calls; the authors' analysis was not used. The sample table lists about 750,000 distinct CDR3 sequences, 50% to 65% of them with a count of one. Together, the top ten hold around 41% of the sample.

The source of the sample is a study of blood T cells in healthy people across ages (dated by TCRdb to about 2015). Regarding the research as a whole: In model experiments, template switching captured roughly one uniquely barcoded TCR beta cDNA molecule for every two T cells. The study measured age-related changes in TCR beta repertoire diversity using deep sequencing normalized with unique cDNA molecular identifiers. Donors were grouped into four age groups: young (average approximately 15 years), middle-aged (39), aged (roughly 62) and long-lived (about 89). Donors of different ages were randomly distributed across sequencing lanes to avoid experimental bias. For two donors (one aged 18 to 29 and one aged 80 or older), the study analyzed two additional independent replicas of 1 million unique cDNA reads from the same blood draw.

Points the paper makes about the study in general: Compared with the aged group, more naive CD4+ T cells, fewer expanded clones and increased TCR diversity were shown by the long-lived group, suggesting age selection. Total diversity estimates from one million sequenced T cells were considered lower bounds and underestimates. Conclusive comparison of naive and antigen-experienced compartments was prevented by the profiling of bulk unsorted PBMCs. Observed TCR beta diversity per million T cells fell roughly linearly with age, and a significant reduction was already apparent by age approximately 41. Observed TCR beta diversity correlated strongly with the percentage of naive T cells measured by flow cytometry. Because the CMV infection status of the donors was unknown, age-related changes in expanded clonotypes may potentially have been confounded.

The clonotype comes from a man at least 80 years old in good health. This chain is built from TRBV10-3 and TRBJ1-4, and TRBD1 matches 7 of the central bases. The sample comprised blood. The DNA reads TGTGCCATCCAGGGGGTGTTAGGTGAAAAACTGTTTTTT. This encodes CAIQGVLGEKLFF.